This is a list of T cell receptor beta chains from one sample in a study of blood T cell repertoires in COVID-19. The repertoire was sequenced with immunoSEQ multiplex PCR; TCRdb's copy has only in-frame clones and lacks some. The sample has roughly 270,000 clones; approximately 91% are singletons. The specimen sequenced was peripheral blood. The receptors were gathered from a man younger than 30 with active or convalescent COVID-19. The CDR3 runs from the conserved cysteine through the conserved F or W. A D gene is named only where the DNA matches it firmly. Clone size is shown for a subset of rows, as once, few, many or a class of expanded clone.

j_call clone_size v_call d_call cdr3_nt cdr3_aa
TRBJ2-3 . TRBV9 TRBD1 TGTGCCAGCAGCGTAGTACAGGGGGCAGATACGCAGTATTTT CASSVVQGADTQYF
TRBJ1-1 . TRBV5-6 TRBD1 TGTGCCAGCAGCTCGACAGGGGGGGGCACTGAAGCTTTCTTT CASSSTGGGTEAFF
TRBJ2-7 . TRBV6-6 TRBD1 TGTGCCAGCAGTTGGGACAGCTTCGAGCAGTACTTC CASSWDSFEQYF
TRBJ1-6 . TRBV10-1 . TGCGCCAGCAGTGAAGGGGGTCAGGGGAATTCACCCCTCCACTTT CASSEGGQGNSPLHF
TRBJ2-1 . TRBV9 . TGTGCCAGCAGCGTAGCTTCTAGGGGCTCCTACAATGAGCAGTTCTTC CASSVASRGSYNEQFF
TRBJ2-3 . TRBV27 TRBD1 TGTGCCAGCAGTTTGGACAGGGGAGATACGCAGTATTTT CASSLDRGDTQYF
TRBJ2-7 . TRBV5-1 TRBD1 TGCGCCAGCAGCTGGACAGGGAACAACGAGCAGTACTTC CASSWTGNNEQYF
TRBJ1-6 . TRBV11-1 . TGTGCCAGCAGCCGAGGGAATTCACCCCTCCACTTT CASSRGNSPLHF
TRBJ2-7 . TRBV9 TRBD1 TGTGCCAGCAGCCGCACCGGGACAGGGGCCTACGAGCAGTACTTC CASSRTGTGAYEQYF
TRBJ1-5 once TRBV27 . TGTGCCAGCGTTGGGGGGGGGCAGCCCCAGCATTTT CASVGGGQPQHF
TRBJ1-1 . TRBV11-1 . TGTGCCAGCAGCTCCATTCGGGGGGTTTTCGCTGAAGCTTTCTTT CASSSIRGVFAEAFF
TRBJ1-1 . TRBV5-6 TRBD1 TGTGCCAGCAGATTGGACAGGGTGTCCACTGAAGCTTTCTTT CASRLDRVSTEAFF
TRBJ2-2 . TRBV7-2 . TGTGCCGGGGAGACTAGATCGGGGCCCGGGGAGCTGTTTTTT CAGETRSGPGELFF
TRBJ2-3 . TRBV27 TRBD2 TGTGCCAGCAGTTTATCGGATAGCGGGGGCCCTACAGATACGCAGTATTTT CASSLSDSGGPTDTQYF
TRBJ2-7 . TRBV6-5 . TGTGCCAGCAGTTTTAATCGACAGGTATCTACGTACGAGCAGTACTTC CASSFNRQVSTYEQYF
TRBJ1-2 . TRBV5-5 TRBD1 TGTGCCAGCAGCTTCGGACAGGGGGTCGATGGCTACACCTTC CASSFGQGVDGYTF
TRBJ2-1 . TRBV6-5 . TGTGCCAGCAGTTACTCCGGAAGGGGTGGTGAGCAGTTCTTC CASSYSGRGGEQFF
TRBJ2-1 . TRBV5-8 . TGTGCCAGCAGCTCCGGGCCGGACGGGATCGGGGGCAATGAGCAGTTCTTC CASSSGPDGIGGNEQFF
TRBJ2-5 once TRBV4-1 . TGCGCCAGCAGCCATCCCGGGACATCAAAAGAGACCCAGTACTTC CASSHPGTSKETQYF
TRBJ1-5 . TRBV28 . TGTGCCAGCAGTTGGAGGGGTCAGCCCCAGCATTTT CASSWRGQPQHF
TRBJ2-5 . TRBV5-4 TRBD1 TGTGCCAGCAGGAGAACAGGGGCCCAAGAGACCCAGTACTTC CASRRTGAQETQYF
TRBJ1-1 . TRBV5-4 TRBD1 TGTGCCAGCAGCTTGGACAGGGGCATTACGGCAGCTTTCTTT CASSLDRGITAAFF
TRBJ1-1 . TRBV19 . TGTGCCAGTAATACAGGGTCTTTTACCAAAGCTTTCTTT CASNTGSFTKAFF
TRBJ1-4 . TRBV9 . TGTGCCAGCAGCCACTCCGGGACATCGGAAAAACTGTTTTTT CASSHSGTSEKLFF
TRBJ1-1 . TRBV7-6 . TGTGCCAGCAGCCCCTCGGCCGGGATTGAAGCTTTCTTT CASSPSAGIEAFF
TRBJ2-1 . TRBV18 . TGTGCCAGCTCACCACCTAGGGGCCGTTCGGTGGATGAGCAGTTCTTC CASSPPRGRSVDEQFF
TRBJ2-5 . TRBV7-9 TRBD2 TGTGCCAGCAGCCAAGGGACTAGCGGGCAAGAGACCCAGTACTTC CASSQGTSGQETQYF
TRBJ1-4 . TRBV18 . TGTGCCAGCTCACCCGTAAATAATGAAAAACTGTTTTTT CASSPVNNEKLFF
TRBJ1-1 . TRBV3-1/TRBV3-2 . TGTGCCAGCAGCCAAGAAGCGGCAGGTTGGGGAAACACTGAAGCTTTCTTT CASSQEAAGWGNTEAFF
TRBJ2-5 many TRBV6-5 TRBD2 TGTGCCAGCAGTTATATGCTTAGCGGGGGGCTAGAGACCCAGTACTTC CASSYMLSGGLETQYF
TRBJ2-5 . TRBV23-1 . TGCGCCAGCAGTCAATCAGGATTTTCGGGTCAAGAGACCCAGTACTTC CASSQSGFSGQETQYF
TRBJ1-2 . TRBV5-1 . TGCGCCAGCAGCTATGAACCGACGGGGGACAACTATGGCTACACCTTC CASSYEPTGDNYGYTF
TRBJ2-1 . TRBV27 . TGTGCCAGCAGTTTATCGATAGCAGTCTCCTACAATGAGCAGTTCTTC CASSLSIAVSYNEQFF
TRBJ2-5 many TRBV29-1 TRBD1 TGCAGCGTTTTACCGGGACAGGGGTCCCAAGAGACCCAGTACTTC CSVLPGQGSQETQYF
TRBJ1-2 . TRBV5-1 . TGCGCCAGCAGCTTGGTCGCAGGTTCGGGCTACACCTTC CASSLVAGSGYTF
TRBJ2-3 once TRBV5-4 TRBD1 TGTGCCAGCAGCCAACCGGGACAGAACACAGATACGCAGTATTTT CASSQPGQNTDTQYF
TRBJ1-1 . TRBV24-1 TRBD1 TGTGCCACCAGTGATCCCACAGGGGGCACTGAAGCTTTCTTT CATSDPTGGTEAFF
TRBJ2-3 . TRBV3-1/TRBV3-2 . TGTGCCAGCAGCCAACCGGGGGAACATACGCAGTATTTT CASSQPGEHTQYF
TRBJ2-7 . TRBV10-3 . TGTGCCATCAGTGAGCCGCCGGACTGGCGCAGCTCCTACGAGCAGTACTTC CAISEPPDWRSSYEQYF
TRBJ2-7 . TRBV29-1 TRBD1 TGCAGCGTTGTTGACTCGACAGGGGGGTCCTACTACGAGCAGTACTTC CSVVDSTGGSYYEQYF
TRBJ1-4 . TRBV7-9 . TGTGCCAGCAGCCGTCGCGGGGCTTATAATGAAAAACTGTTTTTT CASSRRGAYNEKLFF
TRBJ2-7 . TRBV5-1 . TGCGCCAGCACCCTTGGTACAGGATTGTACGAGCAGTACTTC CASTLGTGLYEQYF
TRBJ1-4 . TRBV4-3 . TGCGCCAGCGGCGGAGGGAGTGAGCGTCGACTGTTTTTT CASGGGSERRLFF
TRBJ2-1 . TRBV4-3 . TGCGCCAGCAGCCAAGATGGGAGCTCCTACAATGAGCAGTTCTTC CASSQDGSSYNEQFF
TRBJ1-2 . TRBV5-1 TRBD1 TGCGCCAGCAGCGACACCGGGACAGCACATAACTATGGCTACACCTTC CASSDTGTAHNYGYTF
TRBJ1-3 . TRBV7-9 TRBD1 TGTGCCAGCAGCTCCGGAAGGACAGGGACGGGAAACACCATATATTTT CASSSGRTGTGNTIYF